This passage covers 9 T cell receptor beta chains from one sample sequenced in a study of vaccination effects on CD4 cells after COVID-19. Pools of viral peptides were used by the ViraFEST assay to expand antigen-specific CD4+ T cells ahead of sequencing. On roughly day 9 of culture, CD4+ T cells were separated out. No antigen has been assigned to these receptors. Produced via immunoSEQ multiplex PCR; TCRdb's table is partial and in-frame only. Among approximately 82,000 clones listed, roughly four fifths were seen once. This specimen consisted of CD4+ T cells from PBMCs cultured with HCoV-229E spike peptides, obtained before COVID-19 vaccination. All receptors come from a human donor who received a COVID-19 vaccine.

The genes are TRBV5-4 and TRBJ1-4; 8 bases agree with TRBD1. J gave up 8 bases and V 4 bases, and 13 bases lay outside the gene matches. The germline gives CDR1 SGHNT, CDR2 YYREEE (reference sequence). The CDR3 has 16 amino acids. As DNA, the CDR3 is TGTGCCAGCAGCCGTGGAGGACAGGGCATTTCCGAAAAACTGTTTTTT. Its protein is CASSRGGQGISEKLFF. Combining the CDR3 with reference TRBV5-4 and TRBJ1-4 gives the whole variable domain ETGVTQSPTHLIKTRGQQVTLRCSSQSGHNTVSWYQQALGQGPQFIFQYYREEENGRGNFPPRFSGLQFPNYSSELNVNALELDDSALYLCASSRGGQGISEKLFFGSGTQLSVL.

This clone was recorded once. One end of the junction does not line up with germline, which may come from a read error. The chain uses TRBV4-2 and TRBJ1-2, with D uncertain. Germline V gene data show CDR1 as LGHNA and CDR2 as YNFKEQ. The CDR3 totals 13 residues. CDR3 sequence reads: CASSQVSGNGYTF. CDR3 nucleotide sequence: TGTGCCAGCAGCCAAGTCAGCGGTAATGGTTACACCTTC.

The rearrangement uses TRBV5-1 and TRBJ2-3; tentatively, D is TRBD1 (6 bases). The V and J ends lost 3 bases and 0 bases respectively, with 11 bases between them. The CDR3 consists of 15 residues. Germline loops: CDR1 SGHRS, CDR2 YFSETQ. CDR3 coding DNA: TGCGCCAGCAGCTCCTCAGGGGTCAGCACAGATACGCAGTATTTT. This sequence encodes CASSSSGVSTDTQYF.

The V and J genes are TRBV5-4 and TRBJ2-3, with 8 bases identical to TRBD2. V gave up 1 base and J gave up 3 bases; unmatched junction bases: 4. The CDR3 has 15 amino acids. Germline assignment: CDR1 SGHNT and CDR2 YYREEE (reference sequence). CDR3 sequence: CASSLYGGGTDTQYF. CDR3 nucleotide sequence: TGTGCCAGCAGCTTGTACGGGGGGGGAACAGATACGCAGTATTTT.

CDR3 bases: TGTGCGAGGGTTGCGCACGCGAACACTGAAGCTTTCTTT. Its translation is CARVAHANTEAFF. The chain links TRBV21-1 to TRBJ1-1. TRBV21-1 is recorded as a pseudogene. This CDR3 is built from 13 residues.

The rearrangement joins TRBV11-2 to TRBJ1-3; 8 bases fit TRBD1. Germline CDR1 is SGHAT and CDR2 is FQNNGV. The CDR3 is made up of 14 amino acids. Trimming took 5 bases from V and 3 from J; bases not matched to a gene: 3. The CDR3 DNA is TGTGCCAGCAGCACCGACAGGGGTGGAAACACCATATATTTT. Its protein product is CASSTDRGGNTIYF.

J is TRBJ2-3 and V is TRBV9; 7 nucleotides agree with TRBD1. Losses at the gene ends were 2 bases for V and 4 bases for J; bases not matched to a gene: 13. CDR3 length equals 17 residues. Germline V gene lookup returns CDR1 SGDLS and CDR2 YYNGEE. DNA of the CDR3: TGTGCCAGCAGCGTCAGGGGGTTTCCCGGGGCGGCAGATACGCAGTATTTT. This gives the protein CASSVRGFPGAADTQYF.

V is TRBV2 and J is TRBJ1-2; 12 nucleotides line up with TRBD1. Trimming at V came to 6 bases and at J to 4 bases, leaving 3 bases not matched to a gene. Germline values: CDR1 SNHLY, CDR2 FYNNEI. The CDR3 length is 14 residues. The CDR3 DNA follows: TGTGCCAGCAGCTGGGACAGGGGGCTCTATGGCTACACCTTC. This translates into CASSWDRGLYGYTF.

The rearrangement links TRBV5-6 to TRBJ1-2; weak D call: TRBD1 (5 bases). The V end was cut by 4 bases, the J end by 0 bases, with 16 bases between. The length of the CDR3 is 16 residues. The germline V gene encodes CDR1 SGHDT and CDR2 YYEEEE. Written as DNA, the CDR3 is TGTGCCAGCAGCCGGATAGACAGCGATACTAACTATGGCTACACCTTC. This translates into CASSRIDSDTNYGYTF.